These 28 T cell receptor beta chains were sequenced from one sample in a study of blood T cells in healthy people across ages. Through a sample-barcoded 5' primer and a J-beta primer mix, a second PCR was run for roughly 6 to 11 cycles. TCRdb passed the 5' RACE reads through MiXCR, listing each CDR3 protein once. The data contain some 1.6 million distinct CDR3 sequences, 34% of them singletons. The sample comprised blood. The receptors were gathered from a woman in her 30s in good health.

This clonotype was detected many times. The gene calls are TRBV10-3 and TRBJ2-5, with 11 bases fitting TRBD2. Germline CDR1 ENHRY, CDR2 SYGVKD. The CDR3 is 16 residues long. V lost 4 bases and J lost 4; bases outside the gene matches: 8. The CDR3 loop reads CAISGALAGVRETQYF. The CDR3 DNA reads as TGTGCCATCAGTGGGGCACTAGCGGGAGTCCGAGAGACCCAGTACTTC.

In regard to this clonotype: One base away lies a much larger clone, so this may be a sequencing read error. The gene calls are TRBV6-4 and TRBJ1-1, with D possibly being TRBD1 (5 bases). The CDR3 sequence is 13 residues long. Germline CDR1 MRHNA, CDR2 SNTAGT. CDR3 sequence reads: CASSIQVNTGAFF. The CDR3 region has the DNA TGTGCCAGCAGTATACAGGTGAACACTGGAGCTTTCTTT.

This clonotype came up many times. The genes are TRBV6-2 or TRBV6-3 and TRBJ2-1, with D possibly TRBD1 on 6 matching bases. Germline V gene sequence: CDR1 MNHEY, CDR2 SVGEGT. The CDR3 runs to 17 residues. Trimming pared 2 bases from V and 0 bases from J, leaving 14 bases between. CDR3 loop: CASSYPRGRSSYNEQFF. In DNA, the CDR3 is TGTGCCAGCAGTTACCCCAGGGGCCGGAGCTCCTACAATGAGCAGTTCTTC.

This clonotype was observed a handful of times. The chain employs TRBV5-8 and TRBJ1-2; D ambiguous. CDR1 and CDR2 from the germline V gene are SGHTS and YDEGEE. V was trimmed by 1 base and J by 8 bases, leaving 15 bases between them. There are 14 residues in the CDR3. This CDR3 is CASSLNRDTGGYTF. The CDR3 nucleotides read TGTGCCAGCAGCTTGAATAGGGATACGGGAGGCTACACCTTC. Full variable domain (remainder filled in from reference TRBV5-8 and TRBJ1-2): EAGVTQSPTHLIKTRGQQATLRCSPISGHTSVYWYQQALGLGLQFLLWYDEGEERNRGNFPPRFSGRQFPNYSSELNVNALELEDSALYLCASSLNRDTGGYTFGSGTRLTVV.

Only a few counts were recorded for this clonotype. The chain's CDR3 is CATTAGDNEQYF. The CDR3, as DNA: TGTGCCACGACGGCGGGGGACAACGAGCAGTACTTC. This sequence joins TRBV10-3 and TRBJ2-7, with D possibly TRBD2 on 7 matching bases. V was shortened by 10 bases and J by 5 bases, with 15 bases between the two germline ends. The CDR3 length is 12 residues. Germline V gene data show CDR1 as ENHRY and CDR2 as SYGVKD.

V usage is TRBV28 and J usage is TRBJ2-1, with D possibly matching TRBD2 (6 bases). Germline CDR1 MDHEN, CDR2 SYDVKM. This CDR3 spans 15 amino acids. V lost 3 bases to trimming and J lost 0 bases, with 9 bases between them. The CDR3 reads CASSFVGSSYNEQFF. CDR3 DNA: TGTGCCAGCAGTTTCGTCGGGAGCTCCTACAATGAGCAGTTCTTC.

CDR3 nucleotides: TGTGCCAGCAGCTTACCCGGACAGGGGGCTCTGGCGGGATCTAGCACAGATACGCAGTATTTT. Its protein is CASSLPGQGALAGSSTDTQYF. The chain joins TRBV7-8 to TRBJ2-3; 11 nucleotides align to TRBD1. The CDR3 spans 21 residues. V shed 2 bases and J 0 bases; nucleotides not matched to a gene: 16. CDR1 SGHVS and CDR2 FQNEAQ come from the germline V gene.

This chain joins TRBV25-1 and TRBJ2-1; 9 nucleotides agree with TRBD1. The CDR3 spans 16 residues. V lost 1 base to trimming and J lost 6 bases; unmatched junction nucleotides: 7. From germline, CDR1 is MGHDK and CDR2 SYGVNS. The CDR3 is CASSESPGTGRNEQFF. CDR3 DNA: TGTGCCAGCAGTGAATCACCCGGGACAGGGCGCAATGAGCAGTTCTTC.

This clonotype showed up many times. The CDR3 DNA reads as TGCAGCGCCAAGGAAGGTCCACTCGATACGCAGTATTTT. Its translation: CSAKEGPLDTQYF. The V call is TRBV29-1, the J call TRBJ2-3; D gene unclear. The CDR3 spans 13 residues. V was cut by 7 bases and J by 6 bases, with 17 bases left in between. The germline V gene has CDR1 SQVTM and CDR2 ANQGSEA.

About this clonotype: This could be a read error, since a much larger clone is one nucleotide away. CDR3 in amino acids: CSASTSGRLDGQYF. CDR3 DNA sequence: TGCAGTGCTAGTACTAGCGGGAGACTAGACGGGCAGTACTTC. The rearrangement uses TRBV20-1 and TRBJ2-7; TRBD2 matches 11 bases. The CDR3 sequence is 14 residues long. With 3 bases clipped from V and 9 bases from J, the junction kept 10 bases outside the gene matches. Germline values: CDR1 DFQATT, CDR2 SNEGSKA (reference sequence).

The chain combines TRBV28 with TRBJ2-6; D is uncertain. V gave up 8 bases and J gave up 4 bases, with 12 bases separating them. Germline V gene sequence: CDR1 MDHEN, CDR2 SYDVKM. The CDR3 is made up of 14 amino acids. The CDR3 here is CASGREAGANVLTF. CDR3 nucleotide sequence: TGTGCCAGCGGAAGGGAAGCCGGGGCCAACGTCCTGACTTTC. The full variable domain, with the rest looked up from reference TRBV28 and TRBJ2-6, is DVKVTQSSRYLVKRTGEKVFLECVQDMDHENMFWYRQDPGLGLRLIYFSYDVKMKEKGDIPEGYSVSREKKERFSLILESASTNQTSMYLCASGREAGANVLTFGAGSRLTVL.

This chain uses TRBV3-1 with TRBJ1-1; TRBD1 aligns across 7 bases. Germline CDR1 is LGHDT and CDR2 is YNNKEL (reference sequence). This CDR3 is 15 amino acids long. V dropped 4 bases and J dropped 11; count of bases not matched to a gene: 16. In DNA, the CDR3 is TGTGCCAGCAGCCGATTACCCACAGGGGTGGTGTGGGCTTTCTTT. It codes for CASSRLPTGVVWAFF. Filled out from reference TRBV3-1 and TRBJ1-1, the complete variable domain reads DTAVSQTPKYLVTQMGNDKSIKCEQNLGHDTMYWYKQDSKKFLKIMFSYNNKELIINETVPNRFSPKSPDKAHLNLHINSLELGDSAVYFCASSRLPTGVVWAFFGQGTRLTVV.

This clonotype turned up a few times. The chain is built from TRBV20-1 and TRBJ2-7; weak D call: TRBD1 (6 bases). The germline V gene encodes CDR1 DFQATT and CDR2 SNEGSKA (reference sequence). The CDR3 has 14 amino acids. V was clipped by 5 bases and J by 0 bases, with 14 bases between them. The CDR3 region has the DNA TGCAGTGCTGTTGACAGGCAATTCTCCTACGAGCAGTACTTC. Protein product: CSAVDRQFSYEQYF.

Worth noting for this clonotype: An end of the junction differs from the germline gene, which may be a read error. The chain carries TRBV7-2 and TRBJ2-1, with 12 bases fitting TRBD1. Germline CDR1 SGHTA, CDR2 FQGNSA. The CDR3 runs to 15 residues. The CDR3 region has the DNA TGTGCCGGCAGTTCGGGACAGGGGGCTAAGGGTGAGCAGTTCTTC. It specifies CAGSSGQGAKGEQFF.

For this clonotype: It may be a read error: a sequence one base away is much more abundant. CDR3 sequence reads: CAGGEGEADTQYF. The CDR3 DNA sequence: TGTGCCGGCGGAGAGGGGGAAGCAGATACGCAGTATTTT. The V call is TRBV6-5, the J call TRBJ2-3; the D gene is possibly TRBD1 (6 bases). CDR1 MNHEY and CDR2 SVGAGI come from the germline V gene. V lost 11 bases, J lost 4 bases, and 16 bases lay in between. CDR3 size: 13 residues.

In the case of this clonotype: A much larger clone lies a single base off, so this may be a read error. CDR3 sequence: CVSSPGRTKETQYF. CDR3 bases: TGTGTCAGCAGTCCGGGACGGACGAAAGAGACCCAGTACTTC. V usage is TRBV12-3 or TRBV12-4 and J usage is TRBJ2-5, with D possibly being TRBD1 or TRBD2 (5 bases each). The CDR3 runs 14 residues.

The sample holds one count of this clonotype. The CDR3: CAISDGGSSSPLHF. Written as DNA, the CDR3 is TGTGCCATCAGTGATGGGGGATCGAGCTCACCCCTCCACTTT. The gene calls are TRBV10-3 and TRBJ1-6; D may be TRBD1 (5 bases). V gave up 3 bases and J gave up 10 bases, with 13 bases separating them. The germline V gene encodes CDR1 ENHRY and CDR2 SYGVKD. The CDR3 is 14 amino acids.

The rearrangement links TRBV27 to TRBJ2-3; D uncertain. CDR3 length: 13 residues. Germline V CDR1 and CDR2: MNHEY, SMNVEV (reference sequence). V lost 4 bases and J lost 3, with 8 bases in between. CDR3: CASSSYATDTQYF. The CDR3 region has the DNA TGTGCCAGCAGTTCATATGCGACAGATACGCAGTATTTT.

This clonotype was detected ten times or more. The chain recombines TRBV12-3 or TRBV12-4 with TRBJ2-1; possible D gene TRBD2, 7 bases. This CDR3 is built from 16 residues. Deletions cut 4 bases from V and 0 bases from J, with 13 bases between. In DNA form, the CDR3 reads TGTGCCAGCAGTTCTGAGGGGGGGGCCTCCTACAATGAGCAGTTCTTC. It codes for CASSSEGGASYNEQFF.

This chain connects TRBV3-1 to TRBJ1-2; TRBD1 might be the D (5 bases). Per the germline V gene, CDR1 is LGHDT and CDR2 is YNNKEL (reference sequence). V shed 5 bases and J shed 4 bases, with 14 bases lying between them. CDR3 length: 14 amino acids. CDR3 in DNA: TGTGCCAGCAGCACCACCAGACAGTTCTATGGCTACACCTTC. It specifies CASSTTRQFYGYTF.

This clonotype was found a few times. The V and J genes are TRBV18 and TRBJ1-4; no reliable D call. From germline, CDR1 is KGHSH and CDR2 LQKENI. V was shortened by 1 base and J by 3 bases, with 3 bases between the two germline ends. This CDR3 is built from 13 residues. The chain's CDR3 is CASSPQANEKLFF. CDR3 nucleotide sequence: TGTGCCAGCTCACCACAGGCTAATGAAAAACTGTTTTTT.

The chain is built from TRBV5-1 and TRBJ2-1, with D hard to call. V was trimmed by 0 bases and J by 0 bases, leaving 10 bases between them. The CDR3 is 16 amino acids. CDR1 is SGHRS and CDR2 is YFSETQ in the germline V gene. CDR3 DNA sequence: TGCGCCAGCAGCTTGGAGCAGGCTAGCTCCTACAATGAGCAGTTCTTC. Its protein is CASSLEQASSYNEQFF. The full variable domain, rest sourced from reference TRBV5-1 and TRBJ2-1, is KAGVTQTPRYLIKTRGQQVTLSCSPISGHRSVSWYQQTPGQGLQFLFEYFSETQRNKGNFPGRFSGRQFSNSRSEMNVSTLELGDSALYLCASSLEQASSYNEQFFGPGTRLTVL.

The rearrangement uses TRBV14 and TRBJ2-7, with a possible D match to TRBD2 (5 bases). Germline V CDR1 and CDR2: SGHDN, FVKESK. V was clipped by 0 bases and J by 0 bases, with 12 bases between them. CDR3 length: 16 residues. The CDR3 region has the DNA TGTGCCAGCAGCCAAGATTTTCAACGGGGCTCCTACGAGCAGTACTTC. It yields the protein CASSQDFQRGSYEQYF.

This clonotype was detected a few times. The genes are TRBV24-1 and TRBJ2-1, with 8 bases aligning to TRBD1. The CDR3 is 15 residues long. Germline V gene data show CDR1 as KGHDR and CDR2 as SFDVKD. After removal of 2 bases from V and 5 bases from J, the junction contained 4 bases not matched to a gene. In nucleotides, the CDR3 is TGTGCCACCAGTGATTGGGGGACAGGTAACAATGAGCAGTTCTTC. Translating it yields CATSDWGTGNNEQFF.

The rearrangement joins TRBV4-1 to TRBJ2-3; the D gene is possibly TRBD1 (6 bases). Trimming removed 4 bases from V and 2 bases from J, with 19 bases in between. CDR3 size: 17 residues. Germline-derived CDR1 and CDR2 are MGHRA and YSYEKL. CDR3 protein: CASSPTPVRGTTDTQYF. CDR3 nucleotides: TGCGCCAGCAGCCCTACCCCTGTGAGGGGGACCACAGATACGCAGTATTTT.

This clonotype was counted once. The chain recombines TRBV14 with TRBJ2-3, with 12 nucleotides matching TRBD2. With V trimmed by 0 bases and J by 1 base, 5 bases remained unmatched. Germline CDR1 SGHDN, CDR2 FVKESK. The CDR3 consists of 18 residues. The CDR3 spells CASSQDIRTSGGTDTQYF. CDR3 DNA: TGTGCCAGCAGCCAAGATATCAGGACTAGCGGGGGCACAGATACGCAGTATTTT.

This clonotype was found a few times. The V call is TRBV20-1, the J call TRBJ1-2; D possibly corresponds to TRBD1 (6 bases). The CDR3 is 15 residues long. The V gene lost 3 bases and the J gene lost 4 bases, with 18 bases spanning the gap. Germline CDR1 reads DFQATT; CDR2 reads SNEGSKA (reference sequence). The CDR3 reads CSARAYRVVVYGYTF. CDR3 nucleotides: TGCAGTGCTAGGGCCTACAGGGTTGTTGTCTATGGCTACACCTTC.

This clonotype was seen many times. This chain uses TRBV29-1 with TRBJ2-5, with D possibly TRBD2 on 6 matching bases. Germline V CDR1 and CDR2: SQVTM, ANQGSEA. Trimming shortened V by 4 bases and J by 4 bases, and 10 bases separated the two germline ends. The CDR3 spans 12 residues. In DNA, the CDR3 is TGCAGCGTTGGACTAGGGCCAGAGACCCAGTACTTC. Encoded protein: CSVGLGPETQYF. Together with reference TRBV29-1 and TRBJ2-5, the CDR3 gives the full variable domain: SAVISQKPSRDICQRGTSLTIQCQVDSQVTMMFWYRQQPGQSLTLIATANQGSEATYESGFVIDKFPISRPNLTFSTLTVSNMSPEDSSIYLCSVGLGPETQYFGPGTRLLVL.